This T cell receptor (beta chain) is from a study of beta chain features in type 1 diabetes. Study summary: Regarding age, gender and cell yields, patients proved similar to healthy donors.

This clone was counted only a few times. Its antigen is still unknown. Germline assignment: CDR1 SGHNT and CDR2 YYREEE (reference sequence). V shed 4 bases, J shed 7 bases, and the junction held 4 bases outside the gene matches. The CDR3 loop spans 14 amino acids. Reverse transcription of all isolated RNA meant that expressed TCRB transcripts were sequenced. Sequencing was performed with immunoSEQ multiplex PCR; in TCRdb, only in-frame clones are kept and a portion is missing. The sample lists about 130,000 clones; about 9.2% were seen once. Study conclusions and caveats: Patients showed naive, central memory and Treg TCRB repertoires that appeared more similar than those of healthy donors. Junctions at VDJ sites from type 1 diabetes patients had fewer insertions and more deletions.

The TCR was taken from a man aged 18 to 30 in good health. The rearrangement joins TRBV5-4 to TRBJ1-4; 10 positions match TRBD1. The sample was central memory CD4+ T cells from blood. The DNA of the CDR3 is TGTGCCAGCAGCCGACAGGGGGCCCCTGAAAAACTGTTTTTT. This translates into CASSRQGAPEKLFF. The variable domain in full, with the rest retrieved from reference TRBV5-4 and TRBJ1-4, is ETGVTQSPTHLIKTRGQQVTLRCSSQSGHNTVSWYQQALGQGPQFIFQYYREEENGRGNFPPRFSGLQFPNYSSELNVNALELDDSALYLCASSRQGAPEKLFFGSGTQLSVL.